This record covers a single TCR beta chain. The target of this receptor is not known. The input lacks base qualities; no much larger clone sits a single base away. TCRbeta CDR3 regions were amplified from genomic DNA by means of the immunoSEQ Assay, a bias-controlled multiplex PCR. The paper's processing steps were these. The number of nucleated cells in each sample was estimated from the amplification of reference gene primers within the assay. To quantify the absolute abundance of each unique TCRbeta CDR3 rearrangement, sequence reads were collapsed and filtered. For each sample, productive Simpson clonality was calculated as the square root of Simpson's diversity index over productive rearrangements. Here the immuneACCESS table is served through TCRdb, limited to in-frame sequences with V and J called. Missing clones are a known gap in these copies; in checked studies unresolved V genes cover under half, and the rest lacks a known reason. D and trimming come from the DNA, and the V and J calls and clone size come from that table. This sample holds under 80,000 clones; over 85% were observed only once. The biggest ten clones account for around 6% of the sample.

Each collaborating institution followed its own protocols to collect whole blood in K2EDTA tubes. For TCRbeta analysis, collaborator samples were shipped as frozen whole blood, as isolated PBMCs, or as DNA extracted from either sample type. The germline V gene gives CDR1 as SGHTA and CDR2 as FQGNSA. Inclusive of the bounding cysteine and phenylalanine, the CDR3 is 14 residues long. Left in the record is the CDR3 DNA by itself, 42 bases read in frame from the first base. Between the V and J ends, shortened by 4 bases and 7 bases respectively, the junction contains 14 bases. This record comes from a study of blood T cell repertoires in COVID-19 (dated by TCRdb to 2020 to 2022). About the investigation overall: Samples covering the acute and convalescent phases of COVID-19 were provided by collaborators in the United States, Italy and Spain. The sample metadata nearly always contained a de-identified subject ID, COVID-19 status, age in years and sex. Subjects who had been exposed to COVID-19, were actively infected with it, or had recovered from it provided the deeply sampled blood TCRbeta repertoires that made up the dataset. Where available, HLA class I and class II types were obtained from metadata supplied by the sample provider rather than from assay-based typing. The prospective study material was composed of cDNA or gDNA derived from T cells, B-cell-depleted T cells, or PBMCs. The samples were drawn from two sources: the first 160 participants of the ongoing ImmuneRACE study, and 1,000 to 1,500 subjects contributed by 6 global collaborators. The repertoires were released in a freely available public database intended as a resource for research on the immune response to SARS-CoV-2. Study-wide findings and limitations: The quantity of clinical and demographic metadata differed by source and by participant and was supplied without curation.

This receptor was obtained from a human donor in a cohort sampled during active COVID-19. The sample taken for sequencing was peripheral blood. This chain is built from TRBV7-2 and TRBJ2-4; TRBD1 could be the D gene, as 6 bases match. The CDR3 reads CASSYRERGNIQYF. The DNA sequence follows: TGTGCCAGCAGCTACCGAGAGAGGGGGAACATTCAGTACTTC.